This T cell receptor beta chain is drawn from a study of blood T cell repertoires in COVID-19. Repertoires were generated with immunoSEQ multiplex PCR, while TCRdb's copy carries only in-frame clones and drops some. This sample carries 280,000 or so clones, approximately 81% of them seen once, and the ten largest clones take around 2.5%. Assignment of participants to cohorts was predicated upon participant-reported clinical history. What was sequenced was PBMCs or T cells enriched from blood (not recorded which). The source is a woman aged 50 to 60 who had recovered from COVID-19.

The CDR3, as DNA: TGTGCCAGCTCACTAAACGACAGGGAAAATGAAAAACTGTTTTTT. Translating it yields CASSLNDRENEKLFF. This rearrangement joins TRBV18 to TRBJ1-4; 7 bases fit TRBD1. V trimming: 4 bases; J trimming: 5 bases; junction bases outside the gene matches: 7. The CDR3 extends over 15 amino acids. Germline V gene lookup returns CDR1 KGHSH and CDR2 LQKENI.